The T cell receptor beta chain under discussion was sequenced for a study of response to subunit inactivated influenza vaccine. Broader study findings: New T cells are recruited in small numbers by each seasonal influenza vaccination, according to the authors' suggestion.

The V gene's germline CDR1 is MNHNS and CDR2 SASEGT. This CDR3 is built from 13 residues. Trimming shortened V by 10 bases and J by 2 bases, and 15 bases separated the two germline ends. This clonotype was counted only a few times. As yet, its antigen is unknown. TCRdb reanalysed the RT-PCR reads using MiXCR and keeps one entry per CDR3 protein. The sample holds about 480,000 distinct CDR3 sequences, approximately 9.9% seen once. This TCR derives from a man aged 50-60 years who received an inactivated influenza vaccine. Sequenced here: PBMCs from blood, sampled 35 to 45 days after vaccination. This rearrangement joins TRBV6-1 to TRBJ2-7, with a possible D match to TRBD1 (6 bases). CDR3 bases: TGTGCCACCTCCAGGGGCTACGCCTACGAGCAGTACTTC. Translated: CATSRGYAYEQYF.